Each of the 27 T cell receptor beta chains below was sequenced from the same sample in a study of blood T cell repertoires in COVID-19. TCRdb's table, derived via immunoSEQ multiplex PCR, lists solely in-frame clones and lacks some. The table has 200,000 to 250,000 clones, approximately 91% seen once. The sequencing input was peripheral blood. The receptors shown here come from a man in his fifties or sixties who had recovered from COVID-19.

This chain connects TRBV4-2 to TRBJ1-6; 8 positions match TRBD1. Looked up from germline, CDR1 is LGHNA and CDR2 is YNFKEQ. V was clipped by 1 base and J by 7 bases; unmatched bases: 6. The CDR3 extends over 16 amino acids. The CDR3 DNA is TGTGCCAGCAGCCAAGGTGCCGGGACAGGAAATTCACCCCTCCACTTT. It codes for CASSQGAGTGNSPLHF.

This rearrangement joins TRBV6-1 to TRBJ2-3; tentatively, D is TRBD2 (6 bases). CDR1 and CDR2 (germline): MNHNS, SASEGT. This CDR3 is built from 16 residues. Trimming stripped 4 bases from V and 2 bases from J, with 16 bases between. The CDR3 reads CASSASPRDSTDTQYF. The CDR3 region has the DNA TGTGCCAGCAGTGCAAGTCCCCGGGACTCCACAGATACGCAGTATTTT.

V usage is TRBV19 and J usage is TRBJ2-1; 7 nucleotides align to TRBD2. The V and J ends lost 9 bases and 3 bases, in that order; junction bases with no gene match: 14. Germline assignment: CDR1 LNHDA and CDR2 SQIVND (reference sequence). There are 16 residues in the CDR3. The CDR3 spells CASSRKGGSLYNEQFF. CDR3 bases: TGTGCCAGCTCCCGGAAGGGCGGGAGTCTCTACAATGAGCAGTTCTTC.

This chain links TRBV28 with TRBJ2-7; 14 nucleotides line up with TRBD2. The V segment lost 6 bases and the J segment 4 bases; nucleotides outside the gene matches: 14. CDR1 and CDR2 from the germline V gene are MDHEN and SYDVKM. This CDR3 has 18 residues. This chain's CDR3 is CASSFPPGLAGVIYEQYF. The CDR3 DNA reads as TGTGCCAGCAGCTTCCCGCCGGGACTAGCGGGAGTCATTTACGAGCAGTACTTC.

V usage is TRBV9 and J usage is TRBJ2-7, with TRBD2 matching over 9 bases. CDR1 SGDLS and CDR2 YYNGEE come from the germline V gene. After removal of 0 bases from V and 6 bases from J, the junction contained 7 bases not matched to a gene. This CDR3 has 15 amino acids. The CDR3 nucleotides read TGTGCCAGCAGCGTAGCCCCTAGCGGGATTCGCGAGCAGTACTTC. Protein product: CASSVAPSGIREQYF. Together with reference TRBV9 and TRBJ2-7, the CDR3 gives the full variable domain: DSGVTQTPKHLITATGQRVTLRCSPRSGDLSVYWYQQSLDQGLQFLIQYYNGEERAKGNILERFSAQQFPDLHSELNLSSLELGDSALYFCASSVAPSGIREQYFGPGTRLTVT.

This clone was picked up a small number of times. The chain joins TRBV18 to TRBJ1-2; D is uncertain. CDR3 length: 13 amino acids. V lost 1 base and J 3 bases, leaving 6 bases between the germline ends. Germline V gene lookup returns CDR1 KGHSH and CDR2 LQKENI. This CDR3 is CASSPQEDYGYTF. DNA of the CDR3: TGTGCCAGCTCACCACAGGAGGACTATGGCTACACCTTC.

V gene TRBV6-1 combines with J gene TRBJ1-2, with D perhaps matching TRBD1 (5 bases). The V end was cut by 2 bases, the J end by 4 bases, with 23 bases between. The germline CDR1 and CDR2 sequences are MNHNS and SASEGT. This CDR3 region has 18 residues. CDR3 region: CASSEFGAGSGGGYGYTF. CDR3 DNA: TGTGCCAGCAGTGAATTCGGGGCAGGCTCAGGCGGGGGCTATGGCTACACCTTC.

On this clone itself: Distinct nucleotide sequences in the sample also encode this CDR3. The J gene is TRBJ2-7, the V gene TRBV5-1; maybe TRBD2 (5 bases). This CDR3 spans 13 amino acids. Germline loops: CDR1 SGHRS, CDR2 YFSETQ. V was shortened by 1 base and J by 3 bases, with 8 bases between the two germline ends. The DNA of the CDR3 is TGCGCCAGCAGCTTGACCGGAGGCTACGAGCAGTACTTC. Translation gives CASSLTGGYEQYF.

This chain uses TRBV6-2 or TRBV6-3 with TRBJ1-5, with 10 bases matching TRBD1. V was pared by 5 bases and J by 0 bases, with 7 bases of the junction left unmatched. CDR1 and CDR2 (germline): MNHEY, SVGEGT. The CDR3 has 17 residues. Here the CDR3 DNA reads TGTGCCAGCAGTGCCGGGACAGGGGCCAATAGCAATCAGCCCCAGCATTTT. It is translated as CASSAGTGANSNQPQHF.

The chain has TRBV7-8 and TRBJ1-2; D ambiguous. The V end lost 5 bases, the J end lost 5 bases, and 12 bases lay between the germline ends. The CDR3 runs 13 residues. Germline-derived CDR1 and CDR2 are SGHVS and FQNEAQ. The CDR3 loop reads CASSPTRLYGYTF. CDR3 DNA sequence: TGTGCCAGCAGCCCAACACGACTATATGGCTACACCTTC.

This clone was observed a single time. This CDR3 reads CASRKTSGTGAYEQYF. Written as DNA, the CDR3 is TGTGCCAGCAGAAAAACATCCGGGACAGGGGCCTACGAGCAGTACTTC. The chain combines TRBV27 with TRBJ2-7; 10 nucleotides line up with TRBD1. V was pared by 6 bases and J by 2 bases, with 10 bases of the junction left unmatched. CDR1 MNHEY and CDR2 SMNVEV come from the germline V gene (reference sequence). The CDR3 has 16 residues.

The chain joins TRBV9 to TRBJ2-1; maybe TRBD2 (5 bases). The germline CDR1 and CDR2 sequences are SGDLS and YYNGEE. The CDR3 consists of 16 residues. V was cut by 0 bases and J by 4 bases, with 14 bases left in between. The CDR3 bases are TGTGCCAGCAGCGTAGAAAGGACTTCCCTTTACAATGAGCAGTTCTTC. Its protein is CASSVERTSLYNEQFF.

This chain uses TRBV20-1 with TRBJ2-4; D not resolved. CDR1 and CDR2 from the germline V gene are DFQATT and SNEGSKA (reference sequence). The CDR3 runs 15 residues. The V and J ends lost 3 bases and 0 bases respectively, with 12 bases between them. CDR3 nucleotide sequence: TGCAGTGCTAGTGCCTGGAGTCTAGCCAAAAACATTCAGTACTTC. This sequence encodes CSASAWSLAKNIQYF.

This chain links TRBV24-1 with TRBJ2-1; D unclear. Trimming removed 3 bases at V and 3 bases at J, with 11 bases between. The CDR3 covers 15 residues. Germline V gene sequence: CDR1 KGHDR, CDR2 SFDVKD. In DNA, the CDR3 is TGTGCCACCAGTGATCCTCCGGGTTACTACAATGAGCAGTTCTTC. This codes for CATSDPPGYYNEQFF.

The CDR3 bases are TGCGCCCGCCGCCGGGCGGGGACTAGCGGGAGGGGGGTTGGGGGGGCCAACGTCCTGACTTTC. Its protein is CARRRAGTSGRGVGGANVLTF. The V call is TRBV4-3, the J call TRBJ2-6, with TRBD2 identical over 16 bases. The CDR3 runs to 21 residues. Germline CDR1 LGHNA, CDR2 YSLEER. V lost 11 bases and J lost 4; bases outside the gene matches: 20.

This rearrangement joins TRBV11-2 to TRBJ2-1, with TRBD1 matching over 8 bases. CDR3 size: 16 residues. Unmatched junction bases numbered 7, after V lost 0 bases and J lost 6 bases. Germline CDR1 SGHAT, CDR2 FQNNGV. This CDR3 reads CASSLELGQGANEQFF. For the CDR3, the DNA is TGTGCCAGCAGCTTAGAGCTAGGTCAGGGGGCCAATGAGCAGTTCTTC. The full variable domain, rest sourced from reference TRBV11-2 and TRBJ2-1, is EAGVAQSPRYKIIEKRQSVAFWCNPISGHATLYWYQQILGQGPKLLIQFQNNGVVDDSQLPKDRFSAERLKGVDSTLKIQPAKLEDSAVYLCASSLELGQGANEQFFGPGTRLTVL.

The chain has TRBV7-2 and TRBJ2-1, with 15 bases identical to TRBD2. This CDR3 region has 15 residues. V lost 11 bases, J lost 7 bases, and 9 bases stayed unmatched. The germline V gene has CDR1 SGHTA and CDR2 FQGNSA. The CDR3 reads CAGRRGTSGRNEQFF. In nucleotides, the CDR3 is TGTGCCGGAAGAAGGGGGACTAGCGGGAGGAATGAGCAGTTCTTC.

This rearrangement joins TRBV19 to TRBJ2-7; TRBD1 agrees at 11 bases. The CDR3 covers 14 residues. Germline-derived CDR1 and CDR2 are LNHDA and SQIVND (reference sequence). The V segment lost 6 bases and the J segment 3 bases; nucleotides outside the gene matches: 4. This chain's CDR3 is CASSLDRGRYEQYF. The CDR3 nucleotides read TGTGCCAGTAGCCTGGACAGGGGGCGCTACGAGCAGTACTTC.

This clone is a singleton in its sample. This chain uses TRBV29-1 with TRBJ2-1; D ambiguous. The germline V gene encodes CDR1 SQVTM and CDR2 ANQGSEA. The germline V and J ends were trimmed by 4 bases and 3 bases, with 10 bases remaining between them. This CDR3 comprises 13 residues. CDR3 in amino acids: CSVVLTLYNEQFF. CDR3 bases: TGCAGCGTTGTCCTGACACTCTACAATGAGCAGTTCTTC.

The chain recombines TRBV7-9 with TRBJ2-7; TRBD1 matches at 7 bases. Trimming removed 2 bases from V and 6 bases from J; junction bases left unmatched: 4. This CDR3 region has 13 residues. Germline V CDR1 and CDR2: SEHNR, FQNEAQ (reference sequence). In DNA, the CDR3 is TGTGCCAGCAGCTTAACAGGGGAAGGCGAGCAGTACTTC. Translated, it gives CASSLTGEGEQYF.

This clone turned up a few times. The gene calls are TRBV10-3 and TRBJ2-7; 8 nucleotides line up with TRBD2. J lost 1 base, V lost 8 bases, and 7 bases had no gene match. CDR3 length: 14 residues. Germline CDR1 and CDR2: ENHRY and SYGVKD. In nucleotides, the CDR3 is TGTGCCATCTCAGGGACTAGTGCTTCCTACGAGCAGTACTTC. Translated: CAISGTSASYEQYF.

This rearrangement joins TRBV27 to TRBJ2-3, with 10 nucleotides matching TRBD2. The J segment lost 4 bases and the V segment lost 2 bases, leaving 6 bases of the junction unmatched. Looked up from germline, CDR1 is MNHEY and CDR2 is SMNVEV (reference sequence). The CDR3 contains 16 residues. The chain's CDR3 is CASSLRAGGFADTQYF. CDR3 nucleotides: TGTGCCAGCAGTTTACGAGCGGGGGGGTTCGCAGATACGCAGTATTTT.

CDR3 loop: CAWVLRGAFNSPLHF. CDR3 nucleotides: TGTGCCTGGGTATTGCGGGGCGCGTTCAATTCACCCCTCCACTTT. The chain carries TRBV30 and TRBJ1-6; a possible D gene is TRBD1 (5 bases). The CDR3 is made up of 15 amino acids. The V end was cut by 5 bases, the J end by 7 bases, with 18 bases between. Germline assignment: CDR1 GTSNPN and CDR2 SVGIG (reference sequence).

V is TRBV6-5 and J is TRBJ1-5, with D possibly matching TRBD1 (5 bases). V was trimmed by 6 bases and J by 0 bases, leaving 12 bases between them. This CDR3 spans 15 amino acids. Germline CDR1 reads MNHEY; CDR2 reads SVGAGI. In nucleotides, the CDR3 is TGTGCCAGCAGCCGCGACAGAAATAGCAATCAGCCCCAGCATTTT. It yields the protein CASSRDRNSNQPQHF.

The chain carries TRBV28 and TRBJ1-6; possible D gene TRBD1, 5 bases. The CDR3 is made up of 12 amino acids. Trimming removed 7 bases from V and 13 bases from J, with 14 bases in between. The V gene's germline CDR1 is MDHEN and CDR2 SYDVKM. CDR3 nucleotides: TGTGCCAGCAATCCTTTGGGGGGGCCCCTCCACTTT. This codes for CASNPLGGPLHF.

The chain is built from TRBV3-1 (or the pseudogene TRBV3-2) and TRBJ1-6; D not certain. Looked up from germline, CDR1 is LGHDT and CDR2 is YNNKEL (reference sequence). This CDR3 region has 15 residues. V lost 3 bases to trimming and J lost 5 bases, with 11 bases between them. CDR3 nucleotides: TGTGCCAGCAGCCATCGACACCGCGATAATTCACCCCTCCACTTT. Its translation: CASSHRHRDNSPLHF.

V gene TRBV3-1 (or the pseudogene TRBV3-2) combines with J gene TRBJ2-2; TRBD1 aligns across 10 bases. Germline V lookup: CDR1 LGHDT, CDR2 YNNKEL (reference sequence). This CDR3 is built from 18 residues. V was pared by 1 base and J by 4 bases, with 9 bases of the junction left unmatched. CDR3 coding DNA: TGTGCCAGCAGCCAAGGAGGTCGGACAGGGGGGTCCACCGGGGAGCTGTTTTTT. Its protein is CASSQGGRTGGSTGELFF.